This entry is about one T cell receptor (beta chain). Trimming took off 6 bases at V and 4 bases at J, with 16 bases between the two ends. This CDR3 has 14 amino acids. Per germline, CDR1 SQVTM and CDR2 ANQGSEA. This sample stems from a study of CD8+CD57+ T cells in acquired aplastic anemia. Both TCR beta VDJ combination and CDR3 sequence profiling were carried out. Genomic DNA was the template for this profiling. From the reads, TCRdb called clonotypes with MiXCR, one entry per CDR3 protein. In the table there are about 220,000 distinct CDR3 sequences, 34% of which are singletons. This receptor was identified in a human donor in good health, serving as a control. The sequenced material came from sorted CD4+, CD8+, or CD8+CD57+ T cells (not recorded which) from PBMCs. The chain links TRBV29-1 to TRBJ2-1; D is perhaps TRBD1 (5 bases). CDR3 sequence: CSVDKKGQYNEQFF. In DNA, the CDR3 is TGCAGCGTGGACAAAAAGGGGCAATACAATGAGCAGTTCTTC.